There are a few counts of the clone carrying this T cell receptor beta chain. Its specificity is unknown. Prepared libraries of TCR beta cDNA carried unique molecular identifiers. MiXCR, run by TCRdb on the PCR reads, gives a single entry per CDR3 protein. The sample shows about 820,000 distinct CDR3 sequences, roughly 50% of them seen only once. This entry belongs to a study of post-analysis software for immune sequencing data. Study-wide points: Patients had higher frequencies than controls of about five TRBV segments, including TRBV5-6, TRBV5-1 and TRBV20-1.

Trimming at V came to 2 bases and at J to 3 bases, leaving 5 bases not matched to a gene. Germline V gene data show CDR1 as ENHRY and CDR2 as SYGVKD. This CDR3 comprises 15 residues. The J gene is TRBJ2-7, the V gene TRBV10-3, with 9 bases matching TRBD1. This TCR was recovered from a girl aged 5 to 17 with multiple sclerosis. Specimen: blood. Written as DNA, the CDR3 is TGTGCCATCAGTGAGCCGGGACAGGGTAACTACGAGCAGTACTTC. It codes for CAISEPGQGNYEQYF.